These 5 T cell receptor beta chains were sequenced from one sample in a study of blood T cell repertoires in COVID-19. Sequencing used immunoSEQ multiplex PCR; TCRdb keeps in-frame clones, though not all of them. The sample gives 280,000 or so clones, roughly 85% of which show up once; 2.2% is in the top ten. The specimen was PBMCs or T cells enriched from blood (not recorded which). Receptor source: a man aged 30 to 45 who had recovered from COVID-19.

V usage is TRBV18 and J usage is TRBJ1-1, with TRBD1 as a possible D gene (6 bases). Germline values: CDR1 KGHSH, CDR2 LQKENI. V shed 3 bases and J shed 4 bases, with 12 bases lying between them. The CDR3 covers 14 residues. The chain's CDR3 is CASSPKQGSTEAFF. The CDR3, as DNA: TGTGCCAGCTCACCGAAACAGGGTAGCACTGAAGCTTTCTTT.

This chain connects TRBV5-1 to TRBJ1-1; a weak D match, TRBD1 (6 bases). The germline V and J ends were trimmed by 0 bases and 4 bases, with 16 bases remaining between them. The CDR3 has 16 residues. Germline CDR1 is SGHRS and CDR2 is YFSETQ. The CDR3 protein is CASSLALGQGSTEAFF. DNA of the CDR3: TGCGCCAGCAGCTTGGCTTTAGGGCAGGGGAGCACTGAAGCTTTCTTT. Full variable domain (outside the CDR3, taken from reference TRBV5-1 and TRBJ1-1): KAGVTQTPRYLIKTRGQQVTLSCSPISGHRSVSWYQQTPGQGLQFLFEYFSETQRNKGNFPGRFSGRQFSNSRSEMNVSTLELGDSALYLCASSLALGQGSTEAFFGQGTRLTVV.

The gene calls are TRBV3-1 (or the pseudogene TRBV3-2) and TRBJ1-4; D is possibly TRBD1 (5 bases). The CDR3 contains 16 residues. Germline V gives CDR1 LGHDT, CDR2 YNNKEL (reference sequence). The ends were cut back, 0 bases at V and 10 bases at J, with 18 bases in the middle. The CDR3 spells CASSQDVAVIGAKLFF. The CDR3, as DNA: TGTGCCAGCAGCCAAGATGTCGCAGTGATTGGGGCAAAACTGTTTTTT.

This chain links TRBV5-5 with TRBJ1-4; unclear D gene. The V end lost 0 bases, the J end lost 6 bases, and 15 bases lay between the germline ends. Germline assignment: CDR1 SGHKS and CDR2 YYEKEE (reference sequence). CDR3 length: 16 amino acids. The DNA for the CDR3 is TGTGCCAGCAGCTTGGTACGGCGAGTGACTTATGAAAAACTGTTTTTT. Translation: CASSLVRRVTYEKLFF.

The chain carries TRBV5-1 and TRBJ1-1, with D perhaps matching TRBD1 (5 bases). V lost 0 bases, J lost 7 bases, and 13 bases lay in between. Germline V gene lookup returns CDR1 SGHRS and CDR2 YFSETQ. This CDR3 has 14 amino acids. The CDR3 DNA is TGCGCCAGCAGCTTGGCAGGGCGGTTTAGTGAAGCTTTCTTT. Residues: CASSLAGRFSEAFF.